A single sample is the source of the 27 T cell receptor beta chains below, sequenced in a study of patients and donors after allogeneic stem cell transplantation (dated by TCRdb to the early 2020s). Libraries came from RT-PCR. Sequenced using a NextSeq 550. TCRdb cleaned the public reads at Q25 with fastp, built clones with MiXCR and kept in-frame beta chains. CDR3 protein duplicates are merged, each entry listing the most common genes and DNA. Counted in this sample were about 200,000 distinct CDR3 sequences; around 40% of them appeared once. The top ten clones comprise roughly 10% of the sample. Sequencing was performed on blood, either unsorted or a sorted T cell fraction (not recorded which). These receptors were taken from a human donor who was either an allogeneic HSCT recipient or a stem cell or donor lymphocyte infusion donor (not recorded which). It is not recorded whose cells these are; they may come from a transplant donor.

This clonotype was observed a handful of times. The chain recombines TRBV5-1 with TRBJ1-5, with D tentatively TRBD1 (6 bases). Trimming cost V 7 bases and J 0 bases, with 11 bases left between them. CDR3 length equals 14 residues. CDR1 is SGHRS, CDR2 YFSETQ, per germline. The CDR3, as DNA: TGCGCCAGCTTGTACAGGGATAGCAATCAGCCCCAGCATTTT. Translating it yields CASLYRDSNQPQHF.

V gene TRBV10-3 combines with J gene TRBJ2-7; 7 bases line up with TRBD1. V was pared by 4 bases and J by 2 bases, with 2 bases of the junction left unmatched. The CDR3 length is 13 residues. The V gene's germline CDR1 is ENHRY and CDR2 SYGVKD. For the CDR3, the DNA is TGTGCCATCAGTGCGACAGGGACCTACGAGCAGTACTTC. Its translation is CAISATGTYEQYF.

DNA of the CDR3: TGTGCCTGGAGTGTAAGGGGAGCAGGCGGCTATAGCAATCAGCCCCAGCATTTT. Amino acids: CAWSVRGAGGYSNQPQHF. The V call is TRBV30, the J call TRBJ1-5; the D gene is possibly TRBD1 (5 bases). CDR1 is GTSNPN, CDR2 SVGIG, per germline (reference sequence). CDR3 length: 18 residues. Trimming shortened V by 0 bases and J by 0 bases, and 18 bases separated the two germline ends.

V is TRBV12-3 or TRBV12-4 and J is TRBJ2-6, with D unresolved. The V end lost 3 bases, the J end lost 0 bases, and 6 bases lay between the germline ends. The CDR3 contains 15 residues. The CDR3 DNA is TGTGCCAGCAGTTTTATCGGCTCTGGGGCCAACGTCCTGACTTTC. Amino acids: CASSFIGSGANVLTF.

This clonotype was counted between two and nine times. The chain couples TRBV6-6 to TRBJ1-6; D not certain. V lost 8 bases and J 2 bases, leaving 10 bases between the germline ends. CDR1 is MNHNY, CDR2 SVGAGI, per germline (reference sequence). The CDR3 length is 14 residues. The CDR3, as DNA: TGTGCCAGCTTAACGGGCGCCTATAATTCACCCCTCCACTTT. Translating it yields CASLTGAYNSPLHF.

The chain carries TRBV7-2 and TRBJ2-1; D unresolved. The V and J ends lost 2 bases and 0 bases respectively, with 14 bases between them. The CDR3 loop spans 17 amino acids. The germline V gene encodes CDR1 SGHTA and CDR2 FQGNSA. This chain's CDR3 is CASSLSYQVISYNEQFF. CDR3 DNA: TGTGCCAGCAGCTTAAGTTATCAGGTTATCTCCTACAATGAGCAGTTCTTC.

V and J are TRBV20-1 and TRBJ2-7; TRBD2 matches at 7 bases. The CDR3 sequence is 15 residues long. Per the germline V gene, CDR1 is DFQATT and CDR2 is SNEGSKA (reference sequence). J lost 0 bases, V lost 1 base, and 6 bases had no gene match. The CDR3 is CSARGSGFLSYEQYF. DNA for the CDR3: TGCAGTGCTAGAGGTAGCGGGTTCCTCTCCTACGAGCAGTACTTC.

This clonotype was counted a few times. The CDR3 is CASSPQGNSNQPQHF. CDR3 sequence (DNA): TGTGCCAGCTCACCCCAAGGAAATAGCAATCAGCCCCAGCATTTT. The genes are TRBV18 and TRBJ1-5, with D unresolved. The CDR3 covers 15 residues. Between the trimmed V and J ends, which lost 3 bases and 0 bases, there was a span of 9 bases. The V gene's germline CDR1 is KGHSH and CDR2 LQKENI. Full variable domain (rest looked up from reference TRBV18 and TRBJ1-5): NAGVMQNPRHLVRRRGQEARLRCSPMKGHSHVYWYRQLPEEGLKFMVYLQKENIIDESGMPKERFSAEFPKEGPSILRIQQVVRGDSAAYFCASSPQGNSNQPQHFGDGTRLSIL.

The sample holds a few counts of this clonotype. This sequence joins TRBV12-3 or TRBV12-4 and TRBJ1-4; 7 bases agree with TRBD1. Trimming cost V 6 bases and J 6 bases; bases outside gene matches: 7. This CDR3 spans 14 amino acids. CDR3 sequence (DNA): TGTGCCAGCAGCCACAGTACAGGGGATGAAAAACTGTTTTTT. It is translated as CASSHSTGDEKLFF.

The chain has TRBV20-1 and TRBJ2-7; 11 nucleotides align to TRBD1. V lost 5 bases and J lost 6; bases outside the gene matches: 3. The germline gives CDR1 DFQATT, CDR2 SNEGSKA (reference sequence). The CDR3 is 12 amino acids. CDR3 DNA: TGCAGTGCTTCCGGGACAGGGGGCGAGCAGTACTTC. It translates to CSASGTGGEQYF.

This clonotype was observed a few times. The chain recombines TRBV28 with TRBJ2-5; 8 bases line up with TRBD1. Losses at the gene ends were 9 bases for V and 5 bases for J; bases not matched to a gene: 8. The CDR3 contains 13 residues. Germline assignment: CDR1 MDHEN and CDR2 SYDVKM. CDR3: CASETGVVETQYF. The CDR3 DNA is TGTGCCAGTGAGACAGGGGTTGTGGAGACCCAGTACTTC.

The sample holds a few counts of this clonotype. The DNA is omitted, as the CDR3 cannot be located on it reliably, and the CDR3 follows TCRdb's listing. V and J are TRBV5-6 and TRBJ1-2; the table's D call, TRBD1, has no DNA check behind it. Germline CDR1 SGHDT, CDR2 YYEEEE. The CDR3 sequence runs 14 residues, both termini included. This CDR3 is CASSSVRGGYGYTF.

The chain uses TRBV5-1 and TRBJ2-3, with D possibly being TRBD2 (6 bases). The CDR3 contains 15 residues. Per the germline V gene, CDR1 is SGHRS and CDR2 is YFSETQ. V lost 4 bases and J 3 bases, leaving 15 bases between the germline ends. CDR3 sequence reads: CASSAEGGGTDTQYF. DNA of the CDR3: TGCGCCAGCAGCGCCGAGGGAGGCGGGACAGATACGCAGTATTTT.

This chain connects TRBV5-5 to TRBJ1-1, with no clear D. This CDR3 has 12 residues. Germline V gene data show CDR1 as SGHKS and CDR2 as YYEKEE (reference sequence). The V end was cut by 1 base, the J end by 5 bases, with 6 bases between. The CDR3 protein is CASSLPQTEAFF. DNA of the CDR3: TGTGCCAGCAGCTTGCCACAGACTGAAGCTTTCTTT. The complete variable domain, with remaining parts taken from reference TRBV5-5 and TRBJ1-1, reads DAGVTQSPTHLIKTRGQQVTLRCSPISGHKSVSWYQQVLGQGPQFIFQYYEKEERGRGNFPDRFSARQFPNYSSELNVNALLLGDSALYLCASSLPQTEAFFGQGTRLTVV.

This clonotype was seen more than once but under ten times. The V and J genes are TRBV2 and TRBJ2-3; tentative D call: TRBD2 (6 bases). Trimming shortened V by 4 bases and J by 4 bases, and 21 bases separated the two germline ends. Germline V gene lookup returns CDR1 SNHLY and CDR2 FYNNEI. The CDR3 runs to 17 residues. This CDR3 is CASSAPPGTLRADTQYF. The CDR3 DNA reads TGTGCCAGCAGTGCCCCCCCCGGGACTCTGAGGGCAGATACGCAGTATTTT. The complete variable domain, with remaining parts taken from reference TRBV2 and TRBJ2-3, reads EPEVTQTPSHQVTQMGQEVILRCVPISNHLYFYWYRQILGQKVEFLVSFYNNEISEKSEIFDDQFSVERPDGSNFTLKIRSTKLEDSAMYFCASSAPPGTLRADTQYFGPGTRLTVL.

In nucleotides, the CDR3 is TGCAGTGCTTCCCGGGACAGGGGAACCTATGGCTACACCTTC. It yields the protein CSASRDRGTYGYTF. The chain carries TRBV20-1 and TRBJ1-2; 10 nucleotides align to TRBD1. The V gene end was trimmed by 5 bases and the J gene end by 4 bases; junction bases not matched to a gene: 7. The CDR3 spans 14 residues. Germline assignment: CDR1 DFQATT and CDR2 SNEGSKA (reference sequence).

The rearrangement links TRBV15 to TRBJ2-5; 8 bases map to TRBD2. Germline-derived CDR1 and CDR2 are LNHNV and YYDKDF (reference sequence). This CDR3 is 17 amino acids long. V was pared by 5 bases and J by 1 base, with 12 bases of the junction left unmatched. CDR3 bases: TGTGCCACCAGCCTACTGCGGACTAGCCTGGGCCAAGAGACCCAGTACTTC. Translation: CATSLLRTSLGQETQYF.

This clonotype has only a few counts. The CDR3 coding sequence is TGTGCCAGCAGTTCCGGGACAGTCAATGAAAAACTGTTTTTT. Translated: CASSSGTVNEKLFF. This chain links TRBV28 with TRBJ1-4; TRBD1 matches at 7 bases. CDR1 is MDHEN, CDR2 SYDVKM, per germline. This CDR3 contains 14 residues. V shed 4 bases and J 5 bases; nucleotides not matched to a gene: 4.

The CDR3: CSTLAGEADTQYF. CDR3 nucleotide sequence: TGCAGCACCCTAGCGGGGGAGGCAGATACGCAGTATTTT. The chain couples TRBV29-1 to TRBJ2-3; the match to TRBD2 covers 10 bases. CDR1 and CDR2 (germline): SQVTM, ANQGSEA. The V gene end was trimmed by 8 bases and the J gene end by 4 bases; junction bases not matched to a gene: 6. This CDR3 is 13 amino acids long.

There are a few counts of this clonotype. V gene TRBV6-5 combines with J gene TRBJ1-1; D gene ambiguous. The V and J ends lost 2 bases and 8 bases respectively, with 12 bases between them. The CDR3 is 13 residues long. Germline loops: CDR1 MNHEY, CDR2 SVGAGI. As DNA, the CDR3 is TGTGCCAGCAGTTACCTCTCATCGGCGGAAGCTTTCTTT. Translated: CASSYLSSAEAFF.

The CDR3 coding sequence is TGCGCCAGCAGCCTGAGCAGAACATACTACGAGCAGTACTTC. It specifies CASSLSRTYYEQYF. The chain links TRBV4-3 to TRBJ2-7; D gene uncertain. V lost 4 bases and J lost 3, with 13 bases in between. Germline loops: CDR1 LGHNA, CDR2 YSLEER. The CDR3 length is 14 residues.

This clonotype was counted only a few times. The chain carries TRBV4-1 and TRBJ1-6; no clear D gene. The germline V and J ends were trimmed by 0 bases and 6 bases, with 9 bases remaining between them. Germline CDR1 reads MGHRA; CDR2 reads YSYEKL. The CDR3 has 15 amino acids. The CDR3 is CASSQDGFSNSPLHF. Written as DNA, the CDR3 is TGCGCCAGCAGCCAAGATGGGTTTTCTAATTCACCCCTCCACTTT.

As regards this clonotype: Germline and junction disagree at one end, which may indicate a read error. V gene TRBV4-3 combines with J gene TRBJ2-7, with unresolved D. The CDR3 is made up of 14 amino acids. Germline V gene lookup returns CDR1 LGHNA and CDR2 YSLEER. The chain's CDR3 is CASSQGLSSYEKYF. The DNA for the CDR3 is TGCGCCAGCAGCCAAGGGTTAAGCTCCTACGAGAAGTACTTC.

This clonotype occurred a few times. The V gene is TRBV2, the J gene TRBJ1-1; TRBD1 is a possible D gene (5 bases). V lost 4 bases and J 4 bases, leaving 16 bases between the germline ends. CDR1 is SNHLY, CDR2 FYNNEI, per germline. The CDR3 sequence is 15 residues long. The CDR3 spells CASSGLGFGTTEAFF. CDR3 nucleotide sequence: TGTGCCAGCAGTGGGTTGGGGTTTGGGACCACTGAAGCTTTCTTT.

This clonotype came up many times. V and J are TRBV12-3 or TRBV12-4 and TRBJ2-1; D perhaps matches TRBD2 (5 bases). V was shortened by 1 base and J by 8 bases, with 15 bases between the two germline ends. This CDR3 has 15 amino acids. The CDR3 loop reads CASSLVTPGRYEQFF. The CDR3, as DNA: TGTGCCAGCAGTTTAGTGACACCGGGGAGATATGAGCAGTTCTTC.

There are a few counts of this clonotype. The chain is built from TRBV4-1 and TRBJ2-1; 9 bases map to TRBD2. Germline V lookup: CDR1 MGHRA, CDR2 YSYEKL. With 0 bases clipped from V and 10 bases from J, the junction kept 10 bases outside the gene matches. The CDR3 runs 16 residues. The CDR3 DNA reads as TGCGCCAGCAGCCAAGATTACGGTAGCGGGGGTCAGGAGCAGTTCTTC. Protein: CASSQDYGSGGQEQFF.

The CDR3 spells CAWSPDYNSNQPQHF. The CDR3 DNA reads as TGTGCCTGGAGCCCGGACTATAATAGCAATCAGCCCCAGCATTTT. This chain links TRBV30 with TRBJ1-5; no firm D call. CDR1 is GTSNPN, CDR2 SVGIG, per germline (reference sequence). There are 15 residues in the CDR3. V was shortened by 3 bases and J by 0 bases, with 12 bases between the two germline ends. The variable domain in full, completed from reference TRBV30 and TRBJ1-5, reads SQTIHQWPATLVQPVGSPLSLECTVEGTSNPNLYWYRQAAGRGLQLLFYSVGIGQISSEVPQNLSASRPQDRQFILSSKKLLLSDSGFYLCAWSPDYNSNQPQHFGDGTRLSIL.